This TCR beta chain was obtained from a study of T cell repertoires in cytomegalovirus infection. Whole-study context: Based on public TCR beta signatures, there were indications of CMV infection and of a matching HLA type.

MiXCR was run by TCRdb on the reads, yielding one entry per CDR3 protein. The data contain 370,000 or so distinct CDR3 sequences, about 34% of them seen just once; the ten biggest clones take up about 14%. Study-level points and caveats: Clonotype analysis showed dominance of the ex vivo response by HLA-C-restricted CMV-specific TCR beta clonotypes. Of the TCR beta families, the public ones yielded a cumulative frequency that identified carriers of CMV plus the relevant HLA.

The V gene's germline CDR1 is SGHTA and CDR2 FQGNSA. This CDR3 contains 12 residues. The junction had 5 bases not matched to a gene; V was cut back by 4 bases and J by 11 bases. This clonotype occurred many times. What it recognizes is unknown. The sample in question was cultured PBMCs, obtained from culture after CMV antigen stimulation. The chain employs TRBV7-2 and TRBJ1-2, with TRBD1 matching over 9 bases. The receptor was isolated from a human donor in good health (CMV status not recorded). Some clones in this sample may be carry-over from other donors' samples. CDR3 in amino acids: CASSSRTGVYTF. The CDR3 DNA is TGTGCCAGCAGCTCCCGGACAGGGGTTTACACCTTC.